The clone carrying this T cell receptor (beta chain) was recorded many times. The antigen remains unidentified. This record belongs to a study of Graves' ophthalmopathy and Graves' hyperthyroidism. On the study more broadly: There was a collection of peripheral blood at initial diagnosis, before any treatment. The study, taken as a whole, reports: Sensitivity reached approximately 89% and specificity roughly 82% for a 13-signature model separating ophthalmopathy from stable hyperthyroidism.

Ages of hyperthyroidism patients ran from 18 to 65, and their diagnoses were new, under 2 months' duration. RNA served as the template for amplifying TCR beta CDR3 regions. Following a first-round RT-PCR that used HTBI primers, a second-round multiplex PCR was carried out. TCRdb reprocessed the multiplex PCR reads via MiXCR and lists one record per CDR3 protein. Of just over 600,000 distinct CDR3 sequences listed, over 20% are singletons. The CDR3 covers 13 residues. Trimming stripped 7 bases from V and 0 bases from J, with 9 bases between. This clonotype was obtained from a woman aged 18-29 years with stable Graves' hyperthyroidism. Some clones in this sample may be carry-over from other donors' samples. The sample taken for sequencing was peripheral blood. V and J are TRBV12-3 or TRBV12-4 and TRBJ1-1; D unclear. CDR3 coding DNA: TGTGCCAGCAATAAGTATTTGAACACTGAAGCTTTCTTT. It is translated as CASNKYLNTEAFF.